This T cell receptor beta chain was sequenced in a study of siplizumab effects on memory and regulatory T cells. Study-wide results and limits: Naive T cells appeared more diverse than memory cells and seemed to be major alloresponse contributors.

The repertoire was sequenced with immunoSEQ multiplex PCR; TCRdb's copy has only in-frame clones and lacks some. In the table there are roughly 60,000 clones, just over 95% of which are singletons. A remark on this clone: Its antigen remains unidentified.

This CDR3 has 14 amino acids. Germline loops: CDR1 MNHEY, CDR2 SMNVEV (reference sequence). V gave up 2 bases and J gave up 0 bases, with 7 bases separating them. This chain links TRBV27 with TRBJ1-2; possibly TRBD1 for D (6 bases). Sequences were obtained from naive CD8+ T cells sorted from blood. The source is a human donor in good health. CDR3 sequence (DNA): TGTGCCAGCAGTTTAACAGGGTCTAACTATGGCTACACCTTC. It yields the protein CASSLTGSNYGYTF.